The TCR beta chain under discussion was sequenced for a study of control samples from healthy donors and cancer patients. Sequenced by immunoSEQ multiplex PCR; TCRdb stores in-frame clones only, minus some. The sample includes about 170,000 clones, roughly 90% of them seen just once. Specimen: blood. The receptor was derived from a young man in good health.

In DNA form, the CDR3 reads TGTGCCAGCAGCCCTTATATGGGGGGAGCAGAGACCCAGTACTTC. Encoded protein: CASSPYMGGAETQYF. The V call is TRBV7-9, the J call TRBJ2-5, with D perhaps matching TRBD2 (6 bases). The V gene lost 5 bases and the J gene lost 4 bases, with 17 bases spanning the gap. Germline V gene data show CDR1 as SEHNR and CDR2 as FQNEAQ (reference sequence). This CDR3 has 15 residues.